Listed below are T cell receptor beta chains from one sample, sequenced in a study of blood T cell repertoires in COVID-19. TCRdb's copy holds only in-frame clones and misses some; the assay was immunoSEQ multiplex PCR. The profile covers about 50,000 clones, with around 81% appearing a single time and roughly 29% taken by the ten largest. Sequenced material: peripheral blood. The receptor source for this set is an elderly woman with COVID-19, enrolled during active disease. Both conserved end residues are part of each CDR3. Fields, in order: clone size, CDR3 length, J gene, D gene, V gene, CDR3 protein, CDR3 DNA. The D gene is left open where the match is weak. The listing skips clone size in some rows; elsewhere it reads once, few, many or a size class.

NA,17,TRBJ2-3,NA,TRBV10-1,CASSESSRPTRPDTQYF,TGCGCCAGCAGTGAGTCTAGCAGACCCACCCGACCAGATACGCAGTATTTT
NA,15,TRBJ2-7,NA,TRBV11-2,CASSLGHSGPLEQYF,TGTGCCAGCAGCCTGGGACACTCCGGACCACTCGAGCAGTACTTC
NA,16,TRBJ2-7,NA,TRBV7-9,CASSRGETGPHYEQYF,TGTGCCAGCAGCCGCGGGGAAACAGGACCTCACTACGAGCAGTACTTC
NA,15,TRBJ2-3,TRBD1,TRBV6-5,CASRGQGIITDTQYF,TGTGCCAGCAGGGGACAGGGGATAATCACAGATACGCAGTATTTT
once,12,TRBJ2-1,NA,TRBV5-6,CASSLGEFEQFF,TGTGCCAGCAGCTTGGGGGAGTTTGAGCAGTTCTTC
NA,15,TRBJ1-5,TRBD1,TRBV29-1,CSVLQGAGSNQPQHF,TGCAGCGTGCTACAGGGGGCGGGTAGCAATCAGCCCCAGCATTTT
few,13,TRBJ2-1,TRBD2,TRBV27,CASRVSGSYEQFF,TGTGCCAGCAGGGTTAGCGGGAGTTATGAGCAGTTCTTC
NA,13,TRBJ2-5,NA,TRBV6-2/TRBV6-3,CASSYVSKETQYF,TGTGCCAGCAGTTACGTGAGCAAAGAGACCCAGTACTTC
NA,17,TRBJ2-7,TRBD2,TRBV6-4,CASTAGTSGRNPYEQYF,TGTGCCAGCACCGCCGGGACTAGCGGGAGGAATCCCTACGAGCAGTACTTC
NA,15,TRBJ2-2,NA,TRBV7-2,CASSSKRTRTGELFF,TGTGCCAGCAGCTCGAAAAGGACAAGAACCGGGGAGCTGTTTTTT
NA,16,TRBJ2-7,TRBD2,TRBV28,CASSLGLAGVGYEQYF,TGTGCCAGCAGTTTAGGACTAGCGGGAGTAGGCTACGAGCAGTACTTC